Listed here is a single T cell receptor (beta chain). Clones were read by immunoSEQ multiplex PCR, and TCRdb kept only the in-frame ones, dropping some. Counted here are 70,000 to 95,000 clones, 88% occurring once; the ten biggest clones make up 4.8%. This specimen belongs to a study of blood T cell repertoires in COVID-19. Turning to the study itself: Samples representing acute and convalescent COVID-19 were sourced from the United States, Italy and Spain. Nucleic acid was either cDNA or gDNA, and it came from T cells, B-cell-depleted T cells, or PBMCs.

V lost 0 bases to trimming and J lost 0 bases; unmatched junction nucleotides: 18. This CDR3 is 22 amino acids long. Germline CDR1 reads SGDLS; CDR2 reads YYNGEE. The V gene is TRBV9, the J gene TRBJ2-1, with TRBD2 matching 10 bases. This TCR was recovered from a woman aged 80 or older with active COVID-19. The sequencing sample was made of peripheral blood. Here the CDR3 DNA reads TGTGCCAGCAGCGTAGTGCCGGGAGGTGCGACTAGCGGGTCCAGCTCCTACAATGAGCAGTTCTTC. This translates into CASSVVPGGATSGSSSYNEQFF.